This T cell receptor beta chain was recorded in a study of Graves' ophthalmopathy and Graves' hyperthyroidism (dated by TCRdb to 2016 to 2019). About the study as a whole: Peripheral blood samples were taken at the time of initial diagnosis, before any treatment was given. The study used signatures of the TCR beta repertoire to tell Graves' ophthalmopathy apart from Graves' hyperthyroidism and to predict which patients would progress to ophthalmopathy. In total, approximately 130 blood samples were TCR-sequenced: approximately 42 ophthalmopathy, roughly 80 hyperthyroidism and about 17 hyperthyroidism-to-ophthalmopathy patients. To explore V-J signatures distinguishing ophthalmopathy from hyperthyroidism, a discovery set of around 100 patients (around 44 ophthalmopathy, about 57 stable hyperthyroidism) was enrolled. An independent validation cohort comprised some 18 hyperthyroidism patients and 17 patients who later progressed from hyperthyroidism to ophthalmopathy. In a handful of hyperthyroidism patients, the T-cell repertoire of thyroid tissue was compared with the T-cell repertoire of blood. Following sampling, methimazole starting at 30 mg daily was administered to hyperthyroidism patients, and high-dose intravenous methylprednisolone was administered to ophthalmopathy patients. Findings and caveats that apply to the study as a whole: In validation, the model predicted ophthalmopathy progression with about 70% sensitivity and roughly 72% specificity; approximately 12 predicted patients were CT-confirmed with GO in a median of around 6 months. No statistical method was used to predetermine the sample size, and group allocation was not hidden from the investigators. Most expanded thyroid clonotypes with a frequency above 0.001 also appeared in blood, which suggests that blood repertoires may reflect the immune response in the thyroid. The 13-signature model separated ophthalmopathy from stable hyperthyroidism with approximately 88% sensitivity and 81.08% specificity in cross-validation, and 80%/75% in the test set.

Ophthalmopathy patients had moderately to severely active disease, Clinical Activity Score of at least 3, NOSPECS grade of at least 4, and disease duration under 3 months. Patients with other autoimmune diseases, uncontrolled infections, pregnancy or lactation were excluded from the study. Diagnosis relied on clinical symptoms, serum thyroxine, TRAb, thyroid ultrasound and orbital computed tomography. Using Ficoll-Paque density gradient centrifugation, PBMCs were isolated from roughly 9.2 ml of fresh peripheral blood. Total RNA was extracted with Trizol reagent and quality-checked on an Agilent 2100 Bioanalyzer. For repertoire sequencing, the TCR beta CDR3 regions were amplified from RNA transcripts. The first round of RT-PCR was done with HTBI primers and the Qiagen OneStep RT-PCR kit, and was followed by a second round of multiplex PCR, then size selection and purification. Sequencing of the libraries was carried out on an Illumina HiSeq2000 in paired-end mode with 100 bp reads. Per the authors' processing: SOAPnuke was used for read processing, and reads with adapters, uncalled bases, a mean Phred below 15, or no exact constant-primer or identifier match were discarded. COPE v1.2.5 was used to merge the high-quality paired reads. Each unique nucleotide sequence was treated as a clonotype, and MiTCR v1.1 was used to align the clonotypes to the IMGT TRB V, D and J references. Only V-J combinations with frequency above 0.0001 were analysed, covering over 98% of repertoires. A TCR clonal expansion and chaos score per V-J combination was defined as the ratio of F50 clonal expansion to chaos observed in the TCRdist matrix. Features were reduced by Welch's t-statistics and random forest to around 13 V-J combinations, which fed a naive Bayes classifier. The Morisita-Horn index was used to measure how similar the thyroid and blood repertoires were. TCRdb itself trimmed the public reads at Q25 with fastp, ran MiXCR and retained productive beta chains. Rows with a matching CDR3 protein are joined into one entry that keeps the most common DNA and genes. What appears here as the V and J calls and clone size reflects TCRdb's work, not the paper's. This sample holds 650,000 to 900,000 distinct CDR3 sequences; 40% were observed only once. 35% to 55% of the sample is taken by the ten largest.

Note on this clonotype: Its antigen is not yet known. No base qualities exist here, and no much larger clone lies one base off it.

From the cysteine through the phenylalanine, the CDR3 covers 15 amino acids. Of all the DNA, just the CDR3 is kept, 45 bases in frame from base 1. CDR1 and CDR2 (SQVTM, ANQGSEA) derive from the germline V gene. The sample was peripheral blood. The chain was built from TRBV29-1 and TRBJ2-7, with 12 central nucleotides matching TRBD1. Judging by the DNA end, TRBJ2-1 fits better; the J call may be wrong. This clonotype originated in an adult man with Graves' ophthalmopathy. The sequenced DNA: TGCAGCGTGGCGCCGGGACAGGGGGCAAGGAATGAGCAGTTCTTC. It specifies CSVAPGQGARNEQFF.